This record concerns one T cell receptor beta chain sequence. The treatment denotes: randomized to nivolumab then ipilimumab (arm A) or the reverse (arm B). These data are taken from a study of sequential checkpoint blockade in melanoma. About the research overall: Patients were randomized 1:1 to nivolumab-then-ipilimumab or ipilimumab-then-nivolumab first-line.

Repertoires were generated with immunoSEQ multiplex PCR, while TCRdb's copy carries only in-frame clones and drops some. The sample contains more than 11,000 clones, around half of which appear only once. Trimming removed 1 base at V and 0 bases at J, with 10 bases between. CDR3 length: 16 amino acids. Germline-derived CDR1 and CDR2 are LNHDA and SQIVND (reference sequence). The sample was CD8+ T cells sorted from blood (inferred from file names), taken from a patient given nivolumab and ipilimumab in sequence. This TCR came from a human donor with melanoma. The chain recombines TRBV19 with TRBJ2-1; D is ambiguous. In DNA, the CDR3 is TGTGCCAGTAGTATAGCTTCAGCGAGCTCCTACAATGAGCAGTTCTTC. Translated: CASSIASASSYNEQFF.